This TCR beta chain was recovered during a study of T cells in Graves' hyperthyroidism and ophthalmopathy. The investigators amplified TCR beta CDR3 regions from RNA transcripts. When the TCR CDR3 underwent first-round RT-PCR, the HTBI primer set was used. From the multiplex PCR reads, TCRdb called clonotypes with MiXCR, one entry per CDR3 protein. Here the sample spans hundreds of thousands of distinct CDR3 sequences, roughly a quarter being singletons. Losses at the gene ends were 4 bases for V and 1 base for J; bases not matched to a gene: 3. Germline CDR1 is SGDLS and CDR2 is YYNGEE. The CDR3 loop spans 14 amino acids. This clonotype was found many times.

This chain uses TRBV9 with TRBJ1-1, with 8 bases identical to TRBD1. This receptor was identified in a woman aged 25 to 39 with Graves' ophthalmopathy. Sequenced material: blood. Written as DNA, the CDR3 is TGTGCCAGCAGCAAAACAGGGGGGAACACTGAAGCTTTCTTT. Translating gives CASSKTGGNTEAFF. Variable domain in full (rest from reference TRBV9 and TRBJ1-1): DSGVTQTPKHLITATGQRVTLRCSPRSGDLSVYWYQQSLDQGLQFLIQYYNGEERAKGNILERFSAQQFPDLHSELNLSSLELGDSALYFCASSKTGGNTEAFFGQGTRLTVV.